This TCR beta chain came from a study of CD8+ T cells in alopecia areata. Across the whole study: Treated patients swallowed 5 to 10 mg of oral tofacitinib twice daily. A 6-month period off drug followed tofacitinib, which lasted 6 to 18 months.

The V gene's germline CDR1 is SQVTM and CDR2 ANQGSEA. J was trimmed by 2 bases and V by 7 bases; bases with no gene match: 5. CDR3 size: 13 residues. This clone was seen more than once but under ten times. Following RNA extraction, reverse transcription yielded cDNA that acted as the sequencing template. Method: immunoSEQ multiplex PCR; TCRdb's copy keeps in-frame clones and lacks some. The table has around 98,000 clones, around 44% seen once. Using a FACSAria, the CD4+ and CD8+ T cells were sorted from the PBMCs. Sequenced input: CD4+ T cells sorted from blood. The sequence came from a human donor with alopecia areata. The chain employs TRBV29-1 and TRBJ2-3; TRBD2 matches at 8 bases. The CDR3 DNA follows: TGCAGCGGATCCGGGAGGGTCACAGATACGCAGTATTTT. Its translation is CSGSGRVTDTQYF.